The next 15 T cell receptor beta chains were all read from a single sample in a study of post-analysis software for immune sequencing data. Study conclusions and caveats: The five TRBV segments detected at higher frequency in patients than in controls included TRBV5-6, TRBV5-1 and TRBV20-1.

Their target antigens are unknown. Libraries were made from TCR beta cDNA, and they carried unique molecular identifiers. From the PCR reads, TCRdb called clonotypes with MiXCR, one entry per CDR3 protein. The profile shows some 690,000 distinct CDR3 sequences, 25% to 30% of them singletons. Sample: blood. Source of these receptors: a girl between 10 and 17 years old with multiple sclerosis.

The chain links TRBV9 to TRBJ2-1, with 9 positions matching TRBD1. The CDR3 runs 14 residues. The V and J ends lost 2 bases and 6 bases, in that order; junction bases with no gene match: 3. From germline, CDR1 is SGDLS and CDR2 YYNGEE. CDR3 amino acids: CASSVGTGINEQFF. The CDR3 DNA is TGTGCCAGCAGCGTTGGGACAGGGATCAATGAGCAGTTCTTC.

This chain links TRBV5-4 with TRBJ2-1; D perhaps matches TRBD2 (6 bases). The CDR3 totals 15 residues. V lost 5 bases and J lost 2, with 14 bases in between. Germline loops: CDR1 SGHNT, CDR2 YYREEE (reference sequence). CDR3 protein: CASSFDSGPYNEQFF. DNA of the CDR3: TGTGCCAGCAGTTTCGATAGCGGACCCTACAATGAGCAGTTCTTC. The variable domain in full, with the rest retrieved from reference TRBV5-4 and TRBJ2-1, is ETGVTQSPTHLIKTRGQQVTLRCSSQSGHNTVSWYQQALGQGPQFIFQYYREEENGRGNFPPRFSGLQFPNYSSELNVNALELDDSALYLCASSFDSGPYNEQFFGPGTRLTVL.

This clonotype was counted only a few times. The rearrangement uses TRBV20-1 and TRBJ2-5; D not certain. Trimming stripped 5 bases from V and 2 bases from J, with 15 bases between. Looked up from germline, CDR1 is DFQATT and CDR2 is SNEGSKA (reference sequence). This CDR3 is built from 14 residues. CDR3 loop: CSAPRIHPQETQYF. DNA for the CDR3: TGCAGTGCTCCCCGTATTCACCCGCAAGAGACCCAGTACTTC.

This clonotype appeared a few times. The chain is built from TRBV7-2 and TRBJ2-3; the D gene could be TRBD1 or TRBD2 (5 bases each). The V gene's germline CDR1 is SGHTA and CDR2 FQGNSA. This CDR3 is 18 amino acids long. Trimming took off 5 bases at V and 9 bases at J, with 30 bases between the two ends. Written as DNA, the CDR3 is TGTGCCAGCAGCCCCCAATGGGGCCAGACCAGTCCTCGGGACACGCAGTATTTT. Its protein product is CASSPQWGQTSPRDTQYF.

Only a few counts were recorded for this clonotype. The V and J genes are TRBV27 and TRBJ2-1; 12 bases are shared with TRBD2. This CDR3 spans 15 amino acids. Unmatched junction bases numbered 7, after V lost 4 bases and J lost 9 bases. Germline CDR1 and CDR2: MNHEY and SMNVEV (reference sequence). CDR3 protein: CASSSTSGRRGEQFF. The CDR3 DNA sequence: TGTGCCAGCAGTTCGACTAGCGGGAGACGTGGTGAGCAGTTCTTC.

This clonotype was recorded many times. The V call is TRBV7-2, the J call TRBJ1-5; no definite D call. Germline V CDR1 and CDR2: SGHTA, FQGNSA. Between the trimmed V and J ends, which lost 2 bases and 2 bases, there was a span of 25 bases. CDR3 length: 20 amino acids. DNA of the CDR3: TGTGCCAGCAGCTTAACCATTCCCCCGTTGGGTGGGGTGGGCAATCAGCCCCAGCATTTT. Translating gives CASSLTIPPLGGVGNQPQHF.

The chain carries TRBV20-1 and TRBJ2-7; D is perhaps TRBD2 (5 bases). Germline V gene lookup returns CDR1 DFQATT and CDR2 SNEGSKA (reference sequence). This CDR3 region has 16 residues. Trimming removed 3 bases at V and 0 bases at J, with 18 bases between. In DNA, the CDR3 is TGCAGTGCTAGTCAAGCGTTCGGGATCAACTCCTACGAGCAGTACTTC. This translates into CSASQAFGINSYEQYF.

This rearrangement joins TRBV7-9 to TRBJ2-1; 10 bases align to TRBD2. V dropped 3 bases and J dropped 5; count of bases not matched to a gene: 4. Looked up from germline, CDR1 is SEHNR and CDR2 is FQNEAQ (reference sequence). The CDR3 contains 15 residues. The DNA of the CDR3 is TGTGCCAGCAGCTTTTCTAGCGGGAGTCACAATGAGCAGTTCTTC. Its translation: CASSFSSGSHNEQFF.

This chain links TRBV20-1 with TRBJ2-1; TRBD2 agrees at 8 bases. Germline V CDR1 and CDR2: DFQATT, SNEGSKA (reference sequence). The CDR3 totals 13 residues. Trimming at V came to 6 bases and at J to 10 bases, leaving 11 bases not matched to a gene. CDR3 loop: CSATSGRSQEQFF. The CDR3 DNA sequence: TGCAGTGCAACGAGCGGGAGAAGTCAGGAGCAGTTCTTC.

This clonotype was counted between two and nine times. The chain is built from TRBV20-1 and TRBJ2-7; D is undetermined. The end of the DNA fits TRBJ2-5 better, so the J call may be wrong. The CDR3 is 10 amino acids. CDR1 and CDR2 from the germline V gene are DFQATT and SNEGSKA (reference sequence). The CDR3 region has the DNA TGCAGTGCCGTGGCAAAGACCCAGTACTTC. Translated: CSAVAKTQYF.

This clonotype turned up a few times. The J gene is TRBJ1-6, the V gene TRBV10-3, with a possible D match to TRBD1 (5 bases). Looked up from germline, CDR1 is ENHRY and CDR2 is SYGVKD. V was pared by 0 bases and J by 9 bases, with 9 bases between. This CDR3 is built from 14 residues. The CDR3 spells CAISESGGASPLHF. In DNA, the CDR3 is TGTGCCATCAGTGAGTCGGGTGGGGCTTCACCCCTCCACTTT.

This clonotype occurred a few times. This rearrangement joins TRBV7-9 to TRBJ2-7; 12 positions match TRBD2. Germline trimming cut 5 bases from V and 6 bases from J; bases unmatched to any gene: 8. Germline V gives CDR1 SEHNR, CDR2 FQNEAQ (reference sequence). The CDR3 has 15 residues. In nucleotides, the CDR3 is TGTGCCAGCAGCATGGAGACTAGCGGGAGTCGCGAGCAGTACTTC. Amino acid sequence: CASSMETSGSREQYF.

This clonotype was counted a few times. The V and J genes are TRBV5-6 and TRBJ2-1; 10 bases match TRBD2. CDR1 and CDR2 from the germline V gene are SGHDT and YYEEEE. The junction had 7 bases not matched to a gene; V was cut back by 4 bases and J by 6 bases. The CDR3 runs to 15 residues. The CDR3 nucleotides read TGTGCCAGCAGCCGGGAGCGGGGGGGCCTCAATGAGCAGTTCTTC. Protein product: CASSRERGGLNEQFF.

This CDR3 reads CSATLAHWASTDTQYF. The CDR3 bases are TGCAGTGCTACTTTGGCCCACTGGGCTAGCACAGATACGCAGTATTTT. The V call is TRBV20-1, the J call TRBJ2-3; D is undetermined. Germline V gene lookup returns CDR1 DFQATT and CDR2 SNEGSKA (reference sequence). Trimming cost V 4 bases and J 0 bases, with 17 bases left between them. CDR3 size: 16 residues.

A few counts support this clonotype. The chain is built from TRBV7-2 and TRBJ2-3; D gene ambiguous. Trimming removed 5 bases from V and 1 base from J, with 25 bases in between. CDR3 length equals 19 residues. CDR1 is SGHTA and CDR2 is FQGNSA in the germline V gene. The CDR3 loop is CASSRSPDLLLPGTDTQYF. CDR3 nucleotides: TGTGCCAGCAGCCGATCTCCGGACCTCCTCCTCCCCGGCACAGATACGCAGTATTTT.